This T cell receptor beta chain appears in the sequencing data of a study of vaccination effects on CD4 cells after COVID-19. General study findings and limits: There was only 1 of 255 vaccine-induced clones in healthy vaccinees that cross-reacted with common cold coronaviruses.

Germline values: CDR1 MNHEY, CDR2 SVGEGT. The CDR3 has 12 residues. Trimming cost V 6 bases and J 7 bases, with 12 bases left between them. Points on this clone: What it binds is unknown.

Expansion of antigen-specific CD4+ T cells with viral peptide pools was carried out by the ViraFEST assay before sequencing. Cells that had been cultured for approximately ten days were the source of isolated CD4+ T cells. Participants were vaccinated with two doses of either the BNT162b2 or mRNA-1273 vaccine. Roughly 2.1 million PBMC per well received about 9.8 IU/ml IL-2 and 8 to 10 ug/ml peptides in culture. Here immunoSEQ multiplex PCR was the method, and the copy in TCRdb shows in-frame clones only, minus some. The data contain some 15,000 clones, 70% of them singletons. The chain recombines TRBV6-2 or TRBV6-3 with TRBJ1-1, with D maybe TRBD1 (5 bases). The sequence came from a human donor who received a COVID-19 vaccine. Sequences were derived from CD4+ T cells from PBMCs cultured with SARS-CoV-2 spike peptides, sampled after COVID-19 vaccination. The chain's CDR3 is CASSTGPHEAFF. The DNA of the CDR3 is TGTGCCAGCAGCACAGGACCCCATGAAGCTTTCTTT.